This TCR beta chain was sequenced for a study of Ad26.COV2.S vaccination and SARS-CoV-2 variants (dated by TCRdb to the early 2020s). General notes on the study: Vaccine-arm donors were drawn from COV1001, a multicentre, randomized, double-blind, placebo-controlled phase I-IIa trial of Ad26.COV2.S in healthy adults. Dosing of Ad26.COV2.S was intramuscular, at either 5x10^10 or 1x10^11 viral particles, delivered as one shot or as two shots spaced 56 days apart. Sequencing of the TCRbeta repertoire served to evaluate the specificity and breadth of SARS-CoV-2-reactive T cell receptors following Ad26.COV2.S vaccination. The TCR-sequenced set comprised approximately 32 samples: around 20 Ad26.COV2.S vaccine recipients, 5 placebo recipients and 8 SARS-CoV-2 convalescent individuals. Trial participants were randomized into five groups of five: low-dose or high-dose Ad26.COV2.S given once or twice, or placebo on both occasions. Blinding of investigators to trial group allocation was maintained during experiments and outcome assessment.

The treatment or condition tag for this specimen amounts to: around 19 received Ad26.COV2.S at low or high dose, single or two shots; several received placebo; per-sample allocation not given. Repertoires of vaccine and placebo recipients were sequenced from samples taken on day 63 after the first injection. Cohort 1b enrolled about 25 adults aged 18-55 years at a single site in Boston, USA, between 29 July and 7 August 2020. Ad26.COV2.S was a replication-incompetent adenovirus type 26 vector that expressed a prefusion-stabilized SARS-CoV-2 spike protein derived from the original Wuhan strain. The immunoSEQ Assay was the method used to sequence TCRbeta CDR3 regions. After extraction, genomic DNA underwent amplification by bias-controlled multiplex PCR, followed by high-throughput sequencing. As for the original processing: To quantify the absolute abundance of every unique TCRbeta CDR3 region, sequences were collapsed and filtered. T cell fraction was estimated by normalizing TCRbeta template counts to usable DNA, which was measured by amplifying reference genes present in all nucleated cells. Repertoire TCRs were annotated as SARS-CoV-2-specific when V gene, CDR3 amino acid sequence and J gene were exactly matched to a known reactive TCR set. The reference SARS-CoV-2 TCR set was derived from MIRA and filtered for enrichment in COVID-19-positive ImmuneCODE repertoires, a step that removed public or cross-reactive TCRs. Using the MIRA antigens, annotated TCRs were further analysed by specific ORF or by position within an ORF. Breadth was defined as the number of annotated unique rearrangements divided by the total number of unique productive rearrangements, and depth was defined as the summed frequency of the annotated unique rearrangements. Two-sided Wilcoxon rank-sum tests were applied when comparing TCR breadth between groups. In its TCRdb copy, this immuneACCESS table keeps in-frame sequences only and misses some clones. Where compared with another copy, unresolved V genes explain less than half of these, and the others have no known cause. V and J calls and clone size come straight from that table; D and trimming were deduced from the DNA. In this sample the table shows about 680,000 clones, around 89% of which occur a single time. Around 1.4% of the sample is held by the ten biggest clonotypes.

Broader findings and caveats from the paper: Non-spike TCR breadth was comparable between vaccine and placebo recipients, consistent with the vaccine containing only spike. Substantial breadth of spike-specific CD8+ and CD4+ T cell responses was reported after vaccination. The authors noted that total T cell responses may have been underestimated by the TCR breadth and depth analyses. The study was not powered for comparison of responses between vaccine doses or regimens. Ad26.COV2.S recipients had higher spike-specific TCR breadth than placebo recipients (P = 0.0014).

This clone was detected once. There is no known antigen for this receptor. Within one base of it there is no much larger clone, and no base qualities were kept. Based on the germline V gene (reference sequence), the CDR1 and CDR2 sequences are MNHEY and SMNVEV. V is cut back by 6 bases and J by 5 bases, with 8 bases in the junction unmatched. The CDR3 holds 14 amino acids from the cysteine to the phenylalanine. Only the CDR3 DNA stays, 42 bases, in frame from base 1. This receptor chain uses TRBV27 and TRBJ2-5, with TRBD1 identical over 8 junction bases. This sequence was found in a person between 18 and 65 years old who received the Ad26.COV2.S COVID-19 vaccine or a placebo. The input for sequencing was peripheral blood, taken in a trial of Ad26.COV2.S vaccine versus placebo. CDR3 protein: CASRGQAIRETQYF. The bases are TGTGCCAGCAGGGGACAGGCGATTAGGGAGACCCAGTACTTC.